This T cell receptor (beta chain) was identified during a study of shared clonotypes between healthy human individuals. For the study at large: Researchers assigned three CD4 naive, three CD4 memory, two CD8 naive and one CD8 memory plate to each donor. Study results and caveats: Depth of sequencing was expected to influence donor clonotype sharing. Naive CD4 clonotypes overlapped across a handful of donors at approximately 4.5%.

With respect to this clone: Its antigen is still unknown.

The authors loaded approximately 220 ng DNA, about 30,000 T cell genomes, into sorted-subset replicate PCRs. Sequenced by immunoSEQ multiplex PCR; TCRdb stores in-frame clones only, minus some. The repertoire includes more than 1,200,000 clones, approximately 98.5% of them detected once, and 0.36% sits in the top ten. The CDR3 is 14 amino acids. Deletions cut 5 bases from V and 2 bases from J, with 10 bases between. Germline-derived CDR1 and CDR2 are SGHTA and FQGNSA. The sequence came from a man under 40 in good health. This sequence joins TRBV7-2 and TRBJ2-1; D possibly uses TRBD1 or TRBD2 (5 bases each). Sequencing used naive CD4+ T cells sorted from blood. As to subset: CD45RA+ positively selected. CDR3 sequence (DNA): TGTGCCAGCAGCACAGGAGGCCCCTACAATGAGCAGTTCTTC. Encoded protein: CASSTGGPYNEQFF.